This passage covers 20 T cell receptor beta chains from one sample sequenced in a study of vaccination effects on CD4 cells after COVID-19. TCRdb's table, derived via immunoSEQ multiplex PCR, lists solely in-frame clones and lacks some. The sample carries tens of thousands of clones, almost 85% recorded once. No antigen is known for these receptors. Sequencing followed a ViraFEST assay step that expanded antigen-specific CD4+ T cells with viral peptide pools. The culture ran for about 11 days, and then CD4+ T cells were isolated. Vaccine administered to participants consisted of two doses of either BNT162b2 or mRNA-1273. This material consisted of CD4+ T cells from PBMCs cultured with HCoV-NL63 spike peptides, taken after COVID-19 vaccination. The receptors come from a human donor who received a COVID-19 vaccine. Some clones in this sample may be carry-over from other donors' samples.

The chain employs TRBV6-2 or TRBV6-3 and TRBJ2-2, with 7 bases aligning to TRBD1. CDR3 length equals 16 residues. Germline-derived CDR1 and CDR2 are MNHEY and SVGEGT. The V gene end was trimmed by 2 bases and the J gene end by 3 bases; junction bases not matched to a gene: 6. The CDR3: CASSYPTGADTGELFF. The DNA for the CDR3 is TGTGCCAGCAGTTACCCTACAGGGGCTGACACCGGGGAGCTGTTTTTT.

The rearrangement links TRBV6-5 to TRBJ1-1; no reliable D call. Germline V gives CDR1 MNHEY, CDR2 SVGAGI. V lost 2 bases and J lost 0, with 13 bases in between. There are 16 residues in the CDR3. In DNA form, the CDR3 reads TGTGCCAGCAGTTACGGCAGGACGTTAATGAACACTGAAGCTTTCTTT. Protein: CASSYGRTLMNTEAFF.

The rearrangement links TRBV9 to TRBJ2-1; perhaps D is TRBD1 or TRBD2 (5 bases each). Between the trimmed V and J ends, which lost 0 bases and 0 bases, there was a span of 7 bases. CDR3 length: 15 residues. Germline V gene lookup returns CDR1 SGDLS and CDR2 YYNGEE. The CDR3 DNA sequence: TGTGCCAGCAGCGTAGGTGGGGGCTCCTACAATGAGCAGTTCTTC. This sequence encodes CASSVGGGSYNEQFF.

The chain is built from TRBV19 and TRBJ2-2, with D maybe TRBD2 (5 bases). The CDR3 is made up of 15 amino acids. Germline CDR1 is LNHDA and CDR2 is SQIVND (reference sequence). Between the trimmed V and J ends, which lost 3 bases and 6 bases, there was a span of 14 bases. The chain's CDR3 is CASSIWFREPGELFF. Here the CDR3 DNA reads TGTGCCAGTAGTATTTGGTTCCGGGAACCCGGGGAGCTGTTTTTT.

The chain couples TRBV5-1 to TRBJ2-5; 13 bases are shared with TRBD2. V lost 5 bases, J lost 7 bases, and 5 bases stayed unmatched. CDR3 length: 14 residues. Germline V gene lookup returns CDR1 SGHRS and CDR2 YFSETQ. The CDR3: CASRGLAGDSTQYF. The DNA of the CDR3 is TGCGCCAGCAGAGGACTAGCGGGGGACTCGACCCAGTACTTC.

A single count supports this clone. CDR3 sequence: CASSPPGTGAAGANVLTF. CDR3 bases: TGTGCCAGCTCACCACCGGGGACAGGGGCGGCTGGGGCCAACGTCCTGACTTTC. The chain has TRBV18 and TRBJ2-6; 10 nucleotides line up with TRBD1. The CDR3 has 18 residues. Germline loops: CDR1 KGHSH, CDR2 LQKENI. Trimming at V came to 0 bases and at J to 2 bases, leaving 4 bases not matched to a gene.

The gene calls are TRBV5-1 and TRBJ1-4; D call uncertain. The germline CDR1 and CDR2 sequences are SGHRS and YFSETQ. The length of the CDR3 is 15 residues. V lost 1 base and J lost 4, with 11 bases in between. CDR3 sequence reads: CASSLTASDNEKLFF. Here the CDR3 DNA reads TGCGCCAGCAGCTTGACGGCCTCGGATAATGAAAAACTGTTTTTT.

The V gene is TRBV5-4, the J gene TRBJ2-3, with D unresolved. Germline-derived CDR1 and CDR2 are SGHNT and YYREEE (reference sequence). The CDR3 totals 13 residues. V shed 8 bases and J shed 0 bases, with 10 bases lying between them. Here the CDR3 DNA reads TGTGCCAGTGGTCGCTACAGCACAGATACGCAGTATTTT. Translation gives CASGRYSTDTQYF.

The chain couples TRBV2 to TRBJ2-3; D is perhaps TRBD1 or TRBD2 (6 bases each). This CDR3 is 15 amino acids long. V was clipped by 0 bases and J by 6 bases, with 13 bases between them. Germline V gene lookup returns CDR1 SNHLY and CDR2 FYNNEI. The CDR3 protein is CASSEAARGGDTQYF. The DNA of the CDR3 is TGTGCCAGCAGTGAAGCGGCGAGAGGGGGGGATACGCAGTATTTT.

DNA of the CDR3: TGTGCCAGCCATGCCTACGTTACAGGCGATCAGCCCCAGCATTTT. Its translation is CASHAYVTGDQPQHF. J is TRBJ1-5 and V is TRBV6-5; D may be TRBD1 (5 bases). Germline V gives CDR1 MNHEY, CDR2 SVGAGI. This CDR3 comprises 15 residues. The V gene lost 8 bases and the J gene lost 5 bases, with 19 bases spanning the gap.

CDR3 coding DNA: TGTGCCAGCTCACTTCAGGGAGCCGAGCAGTACGTC. Its translation: CASSLQGAEQYV. This chain links TRBV18 with TRBJ2-7; D tentatively reads TRBD1 or TRBD2 (5 bases each). Trimming removed 4 bases from V and 6 bases from J, with 10 bases in between. From germline, CDR1 is KGHSH and CDR2 LQKENI. The CDR3 covers 12 residues.

The chain has TRBV27 and TRBJ2-7; 7 nucleotides agree with TRBD1. V was pared by 2 bases and J by 2 bases, with 3 bases of the junction left unmatched. This CDR3 has 14 residues. CDR1 and CDR2 from the germline V gene are MNHEY and SMNVEV (reference sequence). The CDR3 here is CASSLRTGAYEQYV. The CDR3, as DNA: TGTGCCAGCAGTTTACGGACAGGAGCCTACGAGCAGTACGTC.

The chain carries TRBV2 and TRBJ1-6; a weak D match, TRBD1 (6 bases). The V gene's germline CDR1 is SNHLY and CDR2 FYNNEI. The germline V and J ends were trimmed by 7 bases and 0 bases, with 16 bases remaining between them. This CDR3 comprises 17 residues. CDR3 loop: CASKAGAGSSYNSPLHF. Here the CDR3 DNA reads TGTGCCAGCAAAGCGGGGGCCGGAAGCTCCTATAATTCACCCCTCCACTTT.

The CDR3 nucleotides read TGTGCCAGCAGCGGGACAAGCGCGGGCACTGAAGCTTTCTTT. Translating gives CASSGTSAGTEAFF. V is TRBV3-1 (or the pseudogene TRBV3-2) and J is TRBJ1-1, with D maybe TRBD1 (6 bases). Trimming shortened V by 5 bases and J by 4 bases, and 14 bases separated the two germline ends. Germline lookup yields CDR1 LGHDT and CDR2 YNNKEL (reference sequence). The CDR3 has 14 amino acids.

This clone was seen more than once but under ten times. This sequence joins TRBV7-2 and TRBJ1-5; 10 bases match TRBD1. CDR3 size: 15 residues. The V gene's germline CDR1 is SGHTA and CDR2 FQGNSA. The ends lost 5 bases at V and 6 bases at J; junction bases unmatched: 7. The chain's CDR3 is CASSPRTGGSQPQHF. The CDR3 nucleotides are TGTGCCAGCAGCCCGAGGACAGGGGGATCTCAGCCCCAGCATTTT.

This sequence joins TRBV3-1 (or the pseudogene TRBV3-2) and TRBJ1-1; D is unresolved. Germline V gene lookup returns CDR1 LGHDT and CDR2 YNNKEL (reference sequence). V was cut by 8 bases and J by 2 bases, with 12 bases left in between. This CDR3 is 13 amino acids long. The DNA for the CDR3 is TGTGCCAGCTCCGAGGGCGATAACACTGAAGCTTTCTTT. This sequence encodes CASSEGDNTEAFF.

V usage is TRBV18 and J usage is TRBJ2-1; perhaps TRBD1 as D (6 bases). Per the germline V gene, CDR1 is KGHSH and CDR2 is LQKENI. The CDR3 extends over 15 amino acids. V lost 3 bases, J lost 5 bases, and 14 bases lay in between. The CDR3 DNA reads TGTGCCAGCTCACCCCCAGGGGCCAAAGACAATGAGCAGTTCTTC. Residues: CASSPPGAKDNEQFF. Variable domain in full (rest from reference TRBV18 and TRBJ2-1): NAGVMQNPRHLVRRRGQEARLRCSPMKGHSHVYWYRQLPEEGLKFMVYLQKENIIDESGMPKERFSAEFPKEGPSILRIQQVVRGDSAAYFCASSPPGAKDNEQFFGPGTRLTVL.

The chain uses TRBV12-3 or TRBV12-4 and TRBJ2-1; 8 bases are shared with TRBD1. The CDR3 consists of 12 residues. V trimming: 6 bases; J trimming: 9 bases; junction bases outside the gene matches: 4. The CDR3 is CASRLTGVEQFF. The CDR3 region has the DNA TGTGCCAGCAGATTGACAGGGGTTGAGCAGTTCTTC.

The V call is TRBV6-5, the J call TRBJ2-5; D not resolved. The CDR3 covers 13 residues. Trimming took off 6 bases at V and 2 bases at J, with 10 bases between the two ends. CDR1 is MNHEY, CDR2 SVGAGI, per germline. Written as DNA, the CDR3 is TGTGCCAGCAGACAGACAATACAAGAGACCCAGTACTTC. Translating gives CASRQTIQETQYF.

The V and J genes are TRBV7-2 and TRBJ1-5, with D possibly matching TRBD1 (5 bases). This CDR3 spans 16 amino acids. The germline V gene has CDR1 SGHTA and CDR2 FQGNSA. Trimming took 5 bases from V and 5 from J, leaving 19 bases between them. The CDR3 sequence: CASSPRGDGEHQPQHF. For the CDR3, the DNA is TGTGCCAGCAGCCCACGCGGGGACGGAGAACATCAGCCCCAGCATTTT.